A single sample is the source of the 13 T cell receptor beta chains below, sequenced in a study of blood T cell repertoires in COVID-19 (dated by TCRdb to about 2020). The library was produced with the immunoSEQ multiplex PCR assay. What TCRdb holds here is the immuneACCESS table cut down to in-frame rearrangements. Part of the clones is not present; checked against another copy, under half of the missing clones reflect an unresolved V gene, and the others are unexplained. This sample is represented by 200,000 to 300,000 clones; about 82% of them were singletons. About 9.1% of the sample is in the top ten clones. The specimen sequenced was PBMCs or T cells enriched from blood (not recorded which). These TCRs come from a woman aged 50 to 60 with acute COVID-19.

The chain employs TRBV6-5 and TRBJ2-7; the D gene is possibly TRBD2 (6 bases). Germline loops: CDR1 MNHEY, CDR2 SVGAGI. CDR3 length: 14 residues. Trimming took off 2 bases at V and 0 bases at J, with 8 bases between the two ends. The CDR3 sequence: CASSYGTYSYEQYF. The CDR3 region has the DNA TGTGCCAGCAGTTACGGGACTTACTCCTACGAGCAGTACTTC.

The V call is TRBV18, the J call TRBJ1-2; D may be TRBD1 (6 bases). V lost 2 bases and J 4 bases, leaving 11 bases between the germline ends. CDR1 is KGHSH, CDR2 LQKENI, per germline. The CDR3 consists of 14 residues. The CDR3 DNA reads as TGTGCCAGCTCACCAATGGACAGTACCTATGGCTACACCTTC. This sequence encodes CASSPMDSTYGYTF.

This chain uses TRBV13 with TRBJ2-5; 10 bases are shared with TRBD1. The CDR3 runs to 13 residues. Germline V gene lookup returns CDR1 PRHDT and CDR2 FYEKMQ (reference sequence). The J segment lost 4 bases and the V segment lost 5 bases, leaving 1 base of the junction unmatched. CDR3 in amino acids: CASSRDRGETQYF. CDR3 DNA sequence: TGTGCCAGCAGCCGGGACAGGGGAGAGACCCAGTACTTC.

The rearrangement links TRBV4-2 to TRBJ1-1; tentative D call: TRBD1 (6 bases). The V end was cut by 2 bases, the J end by 5 bases, with 15 bases between. Germline V CDR1 and CDR2: LGHNA, YNFKEQ. CDR3 length equals 15 residues. DNA of the CDR3: TGTGCCAGCAGCCAATCAGGGGCCCTAAGGACTGAAGCTTTCTTT. Its protein product is CASSQSGALRTEAFF.

This clone occurred once. The chain joins TRBV11-2 to TRBJ2-7; D possibly corresponds to TRBD1 (6 bases). Germline V gene lookup returns CDR1 SGHAT and CDR2 FQNNGV. The CDR3 runs 14 residues. With 0 bases removed from V and 6 bases from J, the gap between germline ends came to 12 bases. CDR3 coding DNA: TGTGCCAGCAGCTTAGATTACAGGGCGACCGAGCAGTACTTC. It codes for CASSLDYRATEQYF.

The rearrangement links TRBV19 to TRBJ2-1; possibly TRBD2 for D (6 bases). CDR3 length: 18 residues. The V gene's germline CDR1 is LNHDA and CDR2 SQIVND (reference sequence). Trimming pared 7 bases from V and 3 bases from J, leaving 25 bases between. The CDR3 nucleotides read TGTGCCAGTAAAAGTATAGGGATGGGGGGAGAGCTCTACAATGAGCAGTTCTTC. It encodes CASKSIGMGGELYNEQFF.

A single count supports this clone. J is TRBJ2-5 and V is TRBV6-1, with TRBD2 identical over 7 bases. The J segment lost 5 bases and the V segment lost 2 bases, leaving 11 bases of the junction unmatched. Germline V lookup: CDR1 MNHNS, CDR2 SASEGT. The CDR3 is 16 amino acids. CDR3 region: CASSEPQGGFGETQYF. DNA of the CDR3: TGTGCCAGCAGTGAACCCCAGGGAGGGTTCGGGGAGACCCAGTACTTC.

Remarks on this clone: The same CDR3 is also encoded by other DNA sequences in this sample. The chain recombines TRBV6-2 or TRBV6-3 with TRBJ2-3; D perhaps matches TRBD2 (6 bases). Germline values: CDR1 MNHEY, CDR2 SVGEGT. Trimming left V 2 bases short and J 2 bases short, with 11 bases between. This CDR3 has 15 amino acids. The CDR3 spells CASSYSSGNTDTQYF. The CDR3 nucleotides are TGTGCCAGCAGTTACAGTAGCGGCAACACAGATACGCAGTATTTT.

The gene calls are TRBV7-3 and TRBJ1-1; D gene unclear. V lost 4 bases and J 3 bases, leaving 9 bases between the germline ends. The V gene's germline CDR1 is SGHTA and CDR2 FQGTGA. This CDR3 has 13 residues. CDR3: CASSSTGYTEAFF. The CDR3 DNA reads as TGTGCCAGCAGCTCCACGGGGTACACTGAAGCTTTCTTT.

The V call is TRBV4-2, the J call TRBJ2-3; D uncertain. V was clipped by 1 base and J by 5 bases, with 10 bases between them. Per germline, CDR1 LGHNA and CDR2 YNFKEQ. The CDR3 sequence is 14 residues long. This CDR3 reads CASSQGSTGDTQYF. The CDR3 bases are TGTGCCAGCAGCCAAGGATCAACTGGAGATACGCAGTATTTT.

In its sample, this clone was seen a few times. This same CDR3 is encoded by further DNA sequences in the sample. This chain uses TRBV18 with TRBJ1-6, with TRBD1 identical over 9 bases. CDR1 is KGHSH, CDR2 LQKENI, per germline. J was trimmed by 10 bases and V by 2 bases; bases with no gene match: 3. CDR3 size: 14 residues. The CDR3 DNA follows: TGTGCCAGCTCACCAGGGACAGGGTCCTCACCCCTCCACTTT. Amino acids: CASSPGTGSSPLHF.

This clone came up many times. The chain is built from TRBV5-1 and TRBJ2-7, with TRBD1 matching 12 bases. There are 15 residues in the CDR3. V was clipped by 4 bases and J by 4 bases; unmatched bases: 6. From germline, CDR1 is SGHRS and CDR2 YFSETQ. The CDR3 protein is CASSLTGQGAYEQYF. DNA of the CDR3: TGCGCCAGCAGCCTGACGGGACAGGGGGCTTACGAGCAGTACTTC.

The chain uses TRBV7-9 and TRBJ2-1; 10 bases are a match to TRBD1. CDR1 and CDR2 from the germline V gene are SEHNR and FQNEAQ (reference sequence). Losses at the gene ends were 3 bases for V and 8 bases for J; bases not matched to a gene: 10. The CDR3 is 16 residues long. Here the CDR3 reads CASSLTRDRGWDEQFF. Here the CDR3 DNA reads TGTGCCAGCAGCTTGACCCGGGACAGGGGATGGGATGAGCAGTTCTTC.